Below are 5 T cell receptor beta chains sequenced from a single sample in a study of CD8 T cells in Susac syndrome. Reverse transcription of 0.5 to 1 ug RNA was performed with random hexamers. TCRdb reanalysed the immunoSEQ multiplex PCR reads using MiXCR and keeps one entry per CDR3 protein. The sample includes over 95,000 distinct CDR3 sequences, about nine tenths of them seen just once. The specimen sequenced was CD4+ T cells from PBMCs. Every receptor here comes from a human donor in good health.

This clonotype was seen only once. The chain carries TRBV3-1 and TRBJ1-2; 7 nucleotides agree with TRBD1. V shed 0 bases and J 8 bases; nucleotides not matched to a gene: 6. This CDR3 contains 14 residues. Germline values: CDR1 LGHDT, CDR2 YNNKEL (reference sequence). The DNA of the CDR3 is TGTGCCAGCAGCCAAGATACGACAGGGTCGGGCTACACCTTC. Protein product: CASSQDTTGSGYTF.

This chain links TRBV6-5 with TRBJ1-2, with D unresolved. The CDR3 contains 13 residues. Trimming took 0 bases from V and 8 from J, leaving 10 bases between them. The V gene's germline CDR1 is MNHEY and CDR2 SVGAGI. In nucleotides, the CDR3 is TGTGCCAGCAGTTACTCGGCCTCAAGGGGCTACACCTTC. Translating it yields CASSYSASRGYTF.

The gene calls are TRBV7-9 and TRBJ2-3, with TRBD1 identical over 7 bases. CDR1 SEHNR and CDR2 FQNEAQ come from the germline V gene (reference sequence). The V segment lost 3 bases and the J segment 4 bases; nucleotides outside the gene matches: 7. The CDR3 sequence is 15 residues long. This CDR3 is CASSLAQGRADTQYF. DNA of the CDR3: TGTGCCAGCAGCTTGGCACAGGGGCGGGCAGATACGCAGTATTTT.

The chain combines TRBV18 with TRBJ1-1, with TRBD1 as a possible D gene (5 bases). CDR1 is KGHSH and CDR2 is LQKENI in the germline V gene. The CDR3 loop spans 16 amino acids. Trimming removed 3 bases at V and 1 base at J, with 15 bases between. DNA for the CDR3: TGTGCCAGCTCACCTATTTCGACAGAATCGAACACTGAAGCTTTCTTT. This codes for CASSPISTESNTEAFF.

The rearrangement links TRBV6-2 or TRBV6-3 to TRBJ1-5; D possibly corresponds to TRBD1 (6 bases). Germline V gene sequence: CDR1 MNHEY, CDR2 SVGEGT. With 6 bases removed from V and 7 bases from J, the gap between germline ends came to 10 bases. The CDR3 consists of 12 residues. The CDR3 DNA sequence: TGTGCCAGCAGCCAGGGGTTCCAGCCCCAGCATTTT. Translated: CASSQGFQPQHF.